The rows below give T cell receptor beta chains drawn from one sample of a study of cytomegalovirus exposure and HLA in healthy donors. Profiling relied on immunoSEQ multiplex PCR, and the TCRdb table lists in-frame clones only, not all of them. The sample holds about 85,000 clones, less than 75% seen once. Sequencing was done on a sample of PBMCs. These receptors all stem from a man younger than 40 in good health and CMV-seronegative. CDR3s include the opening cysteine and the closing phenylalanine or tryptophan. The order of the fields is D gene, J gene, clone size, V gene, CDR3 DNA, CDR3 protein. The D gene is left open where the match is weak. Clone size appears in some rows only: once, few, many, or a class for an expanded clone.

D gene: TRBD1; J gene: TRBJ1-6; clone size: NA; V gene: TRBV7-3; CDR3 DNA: TGTGCCAGCAGCTTCCAGGGGGCCGATTCACCCCTCCACTTT; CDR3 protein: CASSFQGADSPLHF
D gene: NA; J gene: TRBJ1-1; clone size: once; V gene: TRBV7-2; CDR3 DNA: TGTGCCAGCAGGATAGTCACTGAAGCTTTCTTT; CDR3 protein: CASRIVTEAFF
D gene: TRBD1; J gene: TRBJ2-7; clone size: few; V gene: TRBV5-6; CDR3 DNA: TGTGCCAGCAGCTTGTGGGACAGGGGTCGCGAGCAGTACTTC; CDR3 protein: CASSLWDRGREQYF
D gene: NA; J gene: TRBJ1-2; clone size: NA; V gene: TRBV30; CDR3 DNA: TGTGCCTGGAGTGGACAGGAAGACTATGGCTACACCTTC; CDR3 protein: CAWSGQEDYGYTF
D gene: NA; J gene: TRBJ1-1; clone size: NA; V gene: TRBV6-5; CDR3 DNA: TGTGCCAGCAATCCAGGGGTACTTGACACTGAAGCTTTCTTT; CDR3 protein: CASNPGVLDTEAFF
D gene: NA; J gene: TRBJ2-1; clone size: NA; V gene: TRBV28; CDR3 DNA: TGTGCCAGCAGTTTATTTTTCGGCGGCTCCTACAATGAGCAGTTCTTC; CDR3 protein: CASSLFFGGSYNEQFF
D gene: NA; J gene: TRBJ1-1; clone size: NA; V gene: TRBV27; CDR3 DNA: TGTGCCAGCAATACGGGGTTGAACACTGAAGCTTTCTTT; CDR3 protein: CASNTGLNTEAFF
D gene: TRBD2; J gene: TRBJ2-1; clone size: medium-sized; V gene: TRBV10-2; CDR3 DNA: TGCGCCACCTCCGGGACTAGCTCCTACAATGAGCAGTTCTTC; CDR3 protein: CATSGTSSYNEQFF
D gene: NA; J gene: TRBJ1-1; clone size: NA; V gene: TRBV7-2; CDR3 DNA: TGTGCCAGCAGCCAGCTACAGGGGAACACTGAAGCTTTCTTT; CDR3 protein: CASSQLQGNTEAFF
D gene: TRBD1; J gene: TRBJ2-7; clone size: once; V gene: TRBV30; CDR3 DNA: TGTGCCTGGAGGCGGAAGGGGGCCGGTTCCTACGAGCAGTACTTC; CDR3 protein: CAWRRKGAGSYEQYF
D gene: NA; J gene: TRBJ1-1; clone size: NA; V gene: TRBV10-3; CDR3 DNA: TGTGCCATCAGTGACCGGGGTGGCACTGAAGCTTTCTTT; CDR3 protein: CAISDRGGTEAFF
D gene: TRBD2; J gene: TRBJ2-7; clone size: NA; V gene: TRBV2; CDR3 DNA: TGTGCCAGCAGGGGAGCGGGAGGGCCCTCCTACGAGCAGTACTTC; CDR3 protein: CASRGAGGPSYEQYF
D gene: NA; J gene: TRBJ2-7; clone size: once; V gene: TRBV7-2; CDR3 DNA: TGTGCCAGCAGCTTAGCATCCGGGACCTACGAGCAGTACTTC; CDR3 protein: CASSLASGTYEQYF
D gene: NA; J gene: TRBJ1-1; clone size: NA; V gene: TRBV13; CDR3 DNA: TGTGCCAGCAGCTTCGACAGGACGAACACTGAAGCTTTCTTT; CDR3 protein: CASSFDRTNTEAFF
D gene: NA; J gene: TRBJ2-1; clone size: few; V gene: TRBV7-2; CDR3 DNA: TGTGCCAGCAGCTTATCGGCGCACCAACAGAATGAGCAGTTCTTC; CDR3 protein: CASSLSAHQQNEQFF
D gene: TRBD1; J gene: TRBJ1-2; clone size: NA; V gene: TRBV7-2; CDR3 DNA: TGTGCCAGCAGTTCCATGCCGGGACAGGGGGGATATGGCTACACCTTC; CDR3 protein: CASSSMPGQGGYGYTF
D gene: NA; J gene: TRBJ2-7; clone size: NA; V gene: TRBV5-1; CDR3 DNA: TGCGCCAGCAGCTTGGGACAGCTCTACGAGCAGTACTTC; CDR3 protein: CASSLGQLYEQYF
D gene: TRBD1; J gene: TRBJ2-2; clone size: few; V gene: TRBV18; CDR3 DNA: TGTGCCAGCTCACCTCCGGACAGGGGTGACACCGGGGAGCTGTTTTTT; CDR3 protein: CASSPPDRGDTGELFF
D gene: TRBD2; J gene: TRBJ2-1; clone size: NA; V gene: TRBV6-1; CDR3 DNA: TGTGCCAGCAGTGAGGAGCGGGAGGAGTTCTTC; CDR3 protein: CASSEEREEFF
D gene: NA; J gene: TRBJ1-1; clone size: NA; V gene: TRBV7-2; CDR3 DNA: TGTGCCAGCAGCTTAGCGGCAGGTAATGTGAACACTGAAGCTTTCTTT; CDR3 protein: CASSLAAGNVNTEAFF
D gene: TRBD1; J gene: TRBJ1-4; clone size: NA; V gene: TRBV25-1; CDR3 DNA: TGTGCCAGCAGTGCCCGGACAGGGGCAACTAATGAAAAACTGTTTTTT; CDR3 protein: CASSARTGATNEKLFF
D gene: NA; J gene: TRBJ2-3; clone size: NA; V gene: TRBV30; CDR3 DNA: TGTGCCTGGAGAATCAGGCGGGGCACAGATACGCAGTATTTT; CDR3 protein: CAWRIRRGTDTQYF
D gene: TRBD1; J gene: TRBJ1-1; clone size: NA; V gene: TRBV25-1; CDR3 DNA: TGTGCCAGCAGTGAGGGGGGCCGGACAGGTAACACTGAAGCTTTCTTT; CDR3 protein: CASSEGGRTGNTEAFF
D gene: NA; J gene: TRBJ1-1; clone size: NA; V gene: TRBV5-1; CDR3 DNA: TGCGCCAGCAGCTTCGAGGTGAACACTGAAGCTTTCTTT; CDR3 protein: CASSFEVNTEAFF
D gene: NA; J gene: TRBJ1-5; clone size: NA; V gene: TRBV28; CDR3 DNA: TGTGCCAGCAGTTTGGGAGGGGAACAGCCCCAGCATTTT; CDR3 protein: CASSLGGEQPQHF
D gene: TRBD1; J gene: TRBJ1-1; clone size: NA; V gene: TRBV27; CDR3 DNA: TGTGCCAGCAGCGACAGGGATTTGAACACTGAAGCTTTCTTT; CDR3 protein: CASSDRDLNTEAFF
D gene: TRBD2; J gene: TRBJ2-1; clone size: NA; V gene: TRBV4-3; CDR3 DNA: TGCGCCAGCAGCCGCGGGACTAGCGGGGGGTTAAGGCAGTTCTTC; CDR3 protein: CASSRGTSGGLRQFF
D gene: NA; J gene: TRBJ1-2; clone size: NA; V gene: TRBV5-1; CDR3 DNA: TGCGCCAGCAGCTTGGGGAGCTATGGCTACACCTTC; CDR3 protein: CASSLGSYGYTF
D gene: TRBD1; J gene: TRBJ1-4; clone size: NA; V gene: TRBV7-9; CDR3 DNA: TGTGCCAGCAGCTTTAGTACAGGGGGAAGTGGCGAAAAACTGTTTTTT; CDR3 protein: CASSFSTGGSGEKLFF
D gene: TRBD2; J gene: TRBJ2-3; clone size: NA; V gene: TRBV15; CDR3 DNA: TGTGCCACCAGAAGACGAGCTACCGTACTAGCGGGGAGCACAGATACGCAGTATTTT; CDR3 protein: CATRRRATVLAGSTDTQYF